This T cell receptor beta chain is drawn from a study of blood T cells in healthy people across ages. Overall study results and limits: Long-lived donors exceeded aged donors in naive CD4+ cells and diversity.

The CDR3 covers 15 residues. Germline lookup yields CDR1 ENHRY and CDR2 SYGVKD. V lost 3 bases and J 2 bases, leaving 14 bases between the germline ends. The use of a sample-barcoded 5' primer and a J-beta primer mix characterized a second PCR of roughly 7 to 11 cycles. TCRdb redid the calling of the 5' RACE reads with MiXCR, one entry per CDR3 protein. The sample lists around 990,000 distinct CDR3 sequences, 20% to 25% occurring once. Of note for this clonotype: No antigen is known for it.

The data were also submitted as part of a second study, on T cells of mothers and their children.

The chain has TRBV10-3 and TRBJ2-7; D unclear. The sample taken for sequencing was blood. The clonotype originates from a girl aged 2-9 years in good health. The CDR3 sequence is CAISDAETGPYEQYF. The CDR3 DNA reads as TGTGCCATCAGTGATGCTGAGACTGGGCCCTACGAGCAGTACTTC.